The present T cell receptor (beta chain) was sequenced within a study of Graves' ophthalmopathy and Graves' hyperthyroidism. Study overall: There was a collection of peripheral blood at initial diagnosis, before any treatment.

General study results and limits: Predictions made by the model for ophthalmopathy progression reached roughly 70% sensitivity and around 72% specificity.

RNA transcripts served as template for amplifying TCR beta CDR3 sequences. In the first round, RT-PCR was carried out with HTBI primers, and a multiplex PCR formed the second round. One entry per CDR3 protein, called by TCRdb with MiXCR from the multiplex PCR reads. The sample yields almost 400,000 distinct CDR3 sequences, around 20% seen once. Other autoimmune diseases, uncontrolled infections, pregnancy and lactation each led to patient exclusion. CDR3 length equals 11 residues. Germline CDR1 reads SGHTA; CDR2 reads FQGNSA. The V end was cut by 11 bases, the J end by 0 bases, with 7 bases between. This clonotype was counted at least ten times. Its antigen is not identified. This may be a read error, as it is one base from a much larger clone.

The gene calls are TRBV7-2 and TRBJ1-1, with D uncertain. This receptor was obtained from a woman aged 18-29 years with Graves' ophthalmopathy. Sequenced material: peripheral blood. The CDR3 DNA reads as TGTGCCTGCCTCATGAACACTGAAGCTTTCTTT. Translated, it gives CACLMNTEAFF.